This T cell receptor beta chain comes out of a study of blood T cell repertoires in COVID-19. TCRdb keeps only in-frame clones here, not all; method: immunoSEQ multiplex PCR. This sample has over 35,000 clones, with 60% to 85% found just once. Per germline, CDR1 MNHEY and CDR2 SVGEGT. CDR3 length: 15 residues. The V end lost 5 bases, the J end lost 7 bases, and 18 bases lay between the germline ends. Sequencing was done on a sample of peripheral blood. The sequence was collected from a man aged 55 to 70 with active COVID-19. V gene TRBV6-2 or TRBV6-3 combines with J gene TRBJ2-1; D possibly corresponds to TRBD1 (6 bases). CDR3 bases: TGTGCCAGCAGTCGCCTGGGTCAGGGGATGAATGAGCAGTTCTTC. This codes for CASSRLGQGMNEQFF.